This TCR beta chain originates from a study of blood T cell repertoires in COVID-19. This clone was observed once. As processed by the authors: The authors estimated nucleated cell counts from reference gene primer amplification. The method was immunoSEQ multiplex PCR; TCRdb's version includes in-frame clones alone and lacks a portion of them. The V and J calls and clone size come from that table; D and trimming were worked out from the DNA. The repertoire includes 25,000 to 30,000 clones, about two thirds of them detected once, and more than 20% sits in the top ten. Germline V gives CDR1 ENHRY, CDR2 SYGVKD. This CDR3 spans 12 amino acids. The V end lost 5 bases, the J end lost 10 bases, and 14 bases lay between the germline ends.

This sequence originates from a boy aged 2 to 10 with active or convalescent COVID-19. The chain couples TRBV10-3 to TRBJ1-2; D is perhaps TRBD1 (5 bases). The specimen was peripheral blood. The CDR3 nucleotides are TGTGCCATCAGTTTACAGGATAGTGTCTACACCTTC. Protein product: CAISLQDSVYTF.